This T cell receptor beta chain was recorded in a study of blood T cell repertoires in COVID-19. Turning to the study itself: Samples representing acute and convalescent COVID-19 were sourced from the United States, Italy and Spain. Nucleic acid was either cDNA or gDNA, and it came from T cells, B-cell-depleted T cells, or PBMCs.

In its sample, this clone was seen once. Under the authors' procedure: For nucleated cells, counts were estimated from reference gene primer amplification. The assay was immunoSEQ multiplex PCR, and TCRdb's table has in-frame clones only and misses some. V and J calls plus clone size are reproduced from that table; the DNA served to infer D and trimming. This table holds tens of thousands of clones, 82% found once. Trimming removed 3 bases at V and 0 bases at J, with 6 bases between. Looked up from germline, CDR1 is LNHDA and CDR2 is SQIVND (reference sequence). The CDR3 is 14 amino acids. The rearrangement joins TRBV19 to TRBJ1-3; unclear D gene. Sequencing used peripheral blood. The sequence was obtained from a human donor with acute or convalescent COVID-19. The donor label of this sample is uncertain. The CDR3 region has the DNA TGTGCCAGTAGTATGTTGAGCTCTGGAAACACCATATATTTT. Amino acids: CASSMLSSGNTIYF.